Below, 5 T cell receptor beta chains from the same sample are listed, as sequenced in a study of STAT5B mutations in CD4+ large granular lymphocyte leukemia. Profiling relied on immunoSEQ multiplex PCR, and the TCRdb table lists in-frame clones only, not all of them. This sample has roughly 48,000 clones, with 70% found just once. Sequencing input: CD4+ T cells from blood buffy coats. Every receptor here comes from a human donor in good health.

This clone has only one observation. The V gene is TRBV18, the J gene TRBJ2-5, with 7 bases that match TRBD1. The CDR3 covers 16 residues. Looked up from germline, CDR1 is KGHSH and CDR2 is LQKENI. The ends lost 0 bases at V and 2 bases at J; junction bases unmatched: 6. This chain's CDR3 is CASSPPFGRGQETQYF. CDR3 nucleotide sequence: TGTGCCAGCTCACCACCGTTCGGCAGGGGGCAAGAGACCCAGTACTTC.

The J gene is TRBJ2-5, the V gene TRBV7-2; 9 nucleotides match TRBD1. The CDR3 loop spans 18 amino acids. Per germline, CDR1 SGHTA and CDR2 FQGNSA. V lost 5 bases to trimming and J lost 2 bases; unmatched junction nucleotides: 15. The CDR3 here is CASSATGGRSVLQETQYF. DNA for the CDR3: TGTGCCAGCAGCGCTACAGGGGGCCGGTCGGTTTTACAAGAGACCCAGTACTTC.

This chain's CDR3 is CASSLMEETQYF. CDR3 sequence (DNA): TGCGCCAGCAGCTTAATGGAAGAGACCCAGTACTTC. This rearrangement joins TRBV5-1 to TRBJ2-5; D ambiguous. V gave up 2 bases and J gave up 3 bases, with 5 bases separating them. Germline CDR1 SGHRS, CDR2 YFSETQ. CDR3 length: 12 residues.

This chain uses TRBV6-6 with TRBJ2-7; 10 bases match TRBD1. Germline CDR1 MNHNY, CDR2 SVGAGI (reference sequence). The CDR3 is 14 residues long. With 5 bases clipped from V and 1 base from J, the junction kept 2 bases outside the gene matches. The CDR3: CASSPGQGSYEQYV. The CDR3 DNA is TGTGCCAGCAGTCCGGGACAGGGGTCCTACGAGCAGTACGTC.

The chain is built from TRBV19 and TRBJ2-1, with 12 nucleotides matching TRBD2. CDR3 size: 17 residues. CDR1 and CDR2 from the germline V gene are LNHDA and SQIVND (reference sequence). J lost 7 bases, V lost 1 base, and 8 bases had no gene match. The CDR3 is CASSIVPSGGAVNEQFF. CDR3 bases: TGTGCCAGTAGTATAGTTCCTAGCGGGGGGGCCGTTAATGAGCAGTTCTTC.